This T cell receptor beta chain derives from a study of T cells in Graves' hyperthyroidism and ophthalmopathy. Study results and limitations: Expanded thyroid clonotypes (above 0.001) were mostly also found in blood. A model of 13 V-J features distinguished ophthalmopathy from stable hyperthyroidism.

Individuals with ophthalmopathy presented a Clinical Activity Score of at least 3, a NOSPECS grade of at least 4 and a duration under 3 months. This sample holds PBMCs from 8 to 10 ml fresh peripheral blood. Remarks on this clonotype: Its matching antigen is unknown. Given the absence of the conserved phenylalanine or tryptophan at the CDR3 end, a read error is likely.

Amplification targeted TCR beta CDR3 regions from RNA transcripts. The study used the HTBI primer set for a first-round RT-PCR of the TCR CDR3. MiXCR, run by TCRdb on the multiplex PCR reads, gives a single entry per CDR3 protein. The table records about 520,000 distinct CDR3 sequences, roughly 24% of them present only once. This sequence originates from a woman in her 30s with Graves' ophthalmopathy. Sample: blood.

CDR3 in amino acids: CASRPGSSYEQYC. The DNA of the CDR3 is TGTGCCAGCAGGCCGGGGTCCTCCTACGAGCAGTACTGC. The J gene is TRBJ2-7, the V gene TRBV5-5; D may be TRBD2 (5 bases). CDR1 SGHKS and CDR2 YYEKEE come from the germline V gene (reference sequence). Trimming shortened V by 5 bases and J by 0 bases, and 9 bases separated the two germline ends. The CDR3 contains 13 residues.